This record covers a single T cell receptor beta chain. The sample belongs to a study of T-cell reconstitution after alpha-beta-depleted transplantation in children. Unique molecular identifiers were incorporated when the TCRbeta library was constructed. TCRdb fed the PCR reads into MiXCR, producing one record per CDR3 protein. The sample has over 550,000 distinct CDR3 sequences; more than 9% are singletons. The TCR was taken from a human donor who donated a stem cell graft to a child with acute myeloid leukemia. Sequencing used PBMCs from the stem cell graft donor, obtained from the stem cell graft.

Here the CDR3 DNA reads TGTGCCAGCAGCTTTAGGCTAGCGGGAGTCCTCCGCCGCAATGAGCAGTTCTTC. Translation gives CASSFRLAGVLRRNEQFF. The chain recombines TRBV7-2 with TRBJ2-1; 10 bases line up with TRBD2. The V gene's germline CDR1 is SGHTA and CDR2 FQGNSA. The J segment lost 6 bases and the V segment lost 3 bases, leaving 14 bases of the junction unmatched. This CDR3 is built from 18 residues. Together with reference TRBV7-2 and TRBJ2-1, the CDR3 gives the full variable domain: GAGVSQSPSNKVTEKGKDVELRCDPISGHTALYWYRQSLGQGLEFLIYFQGNSAPDKSGLPSDRFSAERTGGSVSTLTIQRTQQEDSAVYLCASSFRLAGVLRRNEQFFGPGTRLTVL.